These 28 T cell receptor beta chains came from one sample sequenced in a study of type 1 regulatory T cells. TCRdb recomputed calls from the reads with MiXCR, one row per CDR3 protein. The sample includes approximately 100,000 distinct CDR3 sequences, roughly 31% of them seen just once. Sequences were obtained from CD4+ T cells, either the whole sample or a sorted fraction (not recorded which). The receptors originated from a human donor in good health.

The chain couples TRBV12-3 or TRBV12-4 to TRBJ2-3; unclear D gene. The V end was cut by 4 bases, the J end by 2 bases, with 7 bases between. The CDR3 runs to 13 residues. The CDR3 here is CASSYQLTDTQYF. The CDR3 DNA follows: TGTGCCAGCAGTTATCAACTCACAGATACGCAGTATTTT.

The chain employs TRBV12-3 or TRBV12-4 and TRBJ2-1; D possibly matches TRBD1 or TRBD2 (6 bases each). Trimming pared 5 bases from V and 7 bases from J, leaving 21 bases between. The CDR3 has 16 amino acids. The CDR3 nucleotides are TGTGCCAGCAGTCCCCCGAGACTAGGGGGTAAGAATGAGCAGTTCTTC. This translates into CASSPPRLGGKNEQFF.

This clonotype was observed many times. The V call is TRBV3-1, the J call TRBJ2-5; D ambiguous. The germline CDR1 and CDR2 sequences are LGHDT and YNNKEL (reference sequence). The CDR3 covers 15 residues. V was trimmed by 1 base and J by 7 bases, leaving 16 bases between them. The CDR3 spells CASSQVGPFARTQYF. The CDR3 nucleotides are TGTGCCAGCAGCCAAGTTGGGCCCTTCGCACGGACCCAGTACTTC.

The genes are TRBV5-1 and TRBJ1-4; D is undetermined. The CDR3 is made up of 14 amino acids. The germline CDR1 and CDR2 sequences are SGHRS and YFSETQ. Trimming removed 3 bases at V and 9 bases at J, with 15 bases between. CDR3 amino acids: CASSSDFVGQKLFF. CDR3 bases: TGCGCCAGCAGCTCGGACTTTGTCGGACAAAAACTGTTTTTT.

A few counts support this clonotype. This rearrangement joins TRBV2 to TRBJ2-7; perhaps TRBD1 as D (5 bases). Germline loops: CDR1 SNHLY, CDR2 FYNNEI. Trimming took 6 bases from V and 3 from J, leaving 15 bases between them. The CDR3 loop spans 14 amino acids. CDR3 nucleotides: TGTGCCAGCAGACCTTGGGGCCAAATCTACGAGCAGTACTTC. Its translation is CASRPWGQIYEQYF.

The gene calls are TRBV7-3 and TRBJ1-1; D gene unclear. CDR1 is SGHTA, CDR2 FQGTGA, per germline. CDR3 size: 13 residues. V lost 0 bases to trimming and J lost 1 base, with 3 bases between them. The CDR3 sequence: CASSLTTNTEAFF. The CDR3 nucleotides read TGTGCCAGCAGCTTAACGACGAACACTGAAGCTTTCTTT.

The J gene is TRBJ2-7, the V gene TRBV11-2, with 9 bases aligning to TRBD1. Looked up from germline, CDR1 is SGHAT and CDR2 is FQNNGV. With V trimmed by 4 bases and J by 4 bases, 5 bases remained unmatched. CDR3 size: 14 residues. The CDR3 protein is CASSSGTGLYEQYF. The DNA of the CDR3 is TGTGCCAGCAGCTCCGGGACAGGGCTATACGAGCAGTACTTC. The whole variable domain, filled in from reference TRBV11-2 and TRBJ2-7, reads EAGVAQSPRYKIIEKRQSVAFWCNPISGHATLYWYQQILGQGPKLLIQFQNNGVVDDSQLPKDRFSAERLKGVDSTLKIQPAKLEDSAVYLCASSSGTGLYEQYFGPGTRLTVT.

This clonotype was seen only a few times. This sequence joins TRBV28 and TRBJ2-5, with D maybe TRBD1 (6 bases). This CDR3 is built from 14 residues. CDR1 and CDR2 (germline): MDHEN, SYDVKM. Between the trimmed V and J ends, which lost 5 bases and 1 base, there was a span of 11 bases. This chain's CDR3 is CASSGGGSQETQYF. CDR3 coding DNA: TGTGCCAGCAGTGGGGGCGGGTCCCAAGAGACCCAGTACTTC.

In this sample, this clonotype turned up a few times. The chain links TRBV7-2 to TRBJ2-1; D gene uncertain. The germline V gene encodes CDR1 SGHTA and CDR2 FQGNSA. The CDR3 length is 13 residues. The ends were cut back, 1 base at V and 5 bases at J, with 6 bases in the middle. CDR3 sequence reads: CASSLESDNEQFF. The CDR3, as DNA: TGTGCCAGCAGCTTAGAATCTGACAATGAGCAGTTCTTC.

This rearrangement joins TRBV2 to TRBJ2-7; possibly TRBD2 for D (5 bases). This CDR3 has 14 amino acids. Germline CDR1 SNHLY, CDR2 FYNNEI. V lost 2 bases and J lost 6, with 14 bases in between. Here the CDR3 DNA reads TGTGCCAGCAGTGAAATTAGCGTAGGTGGCGAGCAGTACTTC. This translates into CASSEISVGGEQYF.

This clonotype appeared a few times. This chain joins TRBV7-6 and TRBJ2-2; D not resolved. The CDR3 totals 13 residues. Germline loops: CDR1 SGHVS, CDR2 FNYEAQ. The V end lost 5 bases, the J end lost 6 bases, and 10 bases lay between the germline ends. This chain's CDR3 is CASSPSLPGELFF. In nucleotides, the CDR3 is TGTGCCAGCAGCCCCTCGTTGCCCGGGGAGCTGTTTTTT.

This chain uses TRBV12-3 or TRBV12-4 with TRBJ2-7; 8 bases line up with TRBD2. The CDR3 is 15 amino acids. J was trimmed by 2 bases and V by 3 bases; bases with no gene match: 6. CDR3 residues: CASSFASGLPYEQYF. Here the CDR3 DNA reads TGTGCCAGCAGTTTCGCTAGCGGGTTACCCTACGAGCAGTACTTC.

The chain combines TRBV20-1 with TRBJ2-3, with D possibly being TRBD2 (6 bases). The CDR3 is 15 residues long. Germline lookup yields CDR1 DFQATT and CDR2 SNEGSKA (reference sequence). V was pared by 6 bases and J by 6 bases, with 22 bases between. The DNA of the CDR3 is TGCAGTGCCACTATCGGGACTCTCTCCCGCGATACGCAGTATTTT. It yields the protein CSATIGTLSRDTQYF.

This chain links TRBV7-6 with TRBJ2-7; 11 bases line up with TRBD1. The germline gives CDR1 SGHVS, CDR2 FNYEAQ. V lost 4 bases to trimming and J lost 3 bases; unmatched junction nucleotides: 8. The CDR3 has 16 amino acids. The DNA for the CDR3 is TGTGCCAGCAGCTATGAATCCGGGACAGGGGGCTACGAGCAGTACTTC. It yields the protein CASSYESGTGGYEQYF.

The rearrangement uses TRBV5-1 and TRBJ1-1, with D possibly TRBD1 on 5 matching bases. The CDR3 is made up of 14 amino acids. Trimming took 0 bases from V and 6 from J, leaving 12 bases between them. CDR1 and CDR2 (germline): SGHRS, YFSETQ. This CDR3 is CASSLVGAGSEAFF. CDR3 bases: TGCGCCAGCAGCTTGGTCGGGGCGGGTTCTGAAGCTTTCTTT.

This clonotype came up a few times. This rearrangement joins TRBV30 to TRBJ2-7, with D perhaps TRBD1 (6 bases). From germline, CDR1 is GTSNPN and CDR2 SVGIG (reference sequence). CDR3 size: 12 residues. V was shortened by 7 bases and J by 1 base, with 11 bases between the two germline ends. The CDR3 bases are TGTGCCTTTACCAGGGGATCCTACGAGCAGTACTTC. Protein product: CAFTRGSYEQYF.

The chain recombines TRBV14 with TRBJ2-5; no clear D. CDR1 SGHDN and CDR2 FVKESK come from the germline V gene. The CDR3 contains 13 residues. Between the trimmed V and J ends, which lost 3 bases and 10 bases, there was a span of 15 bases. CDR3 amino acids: CASSQERRQGQYF. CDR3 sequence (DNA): TGTGCCAGCAGCCAGGAGAGACGGCAAGGCCAGTACTTC.

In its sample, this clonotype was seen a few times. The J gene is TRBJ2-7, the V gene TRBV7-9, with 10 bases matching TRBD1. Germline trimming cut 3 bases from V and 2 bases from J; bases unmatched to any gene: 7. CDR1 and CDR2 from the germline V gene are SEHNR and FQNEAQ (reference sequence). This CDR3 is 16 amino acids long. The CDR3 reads CASSLDGQGDPYEQYF. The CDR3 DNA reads TGTGCCAGCAGCTTGGACGGACAGGGGGATCCCTACGAGCAGTACTTC. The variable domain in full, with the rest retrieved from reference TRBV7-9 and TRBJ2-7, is DTGVSQNPRHKITKRGQNVTFRCDPISEHNRLYWYRQTLGQGPEFLTYFQNEAQLEKSRLLSDRFSAERPKGSFSTLEIQRTEQGDSAMYLCASSLDGQGDPYEQYFGPGTRLTVT.

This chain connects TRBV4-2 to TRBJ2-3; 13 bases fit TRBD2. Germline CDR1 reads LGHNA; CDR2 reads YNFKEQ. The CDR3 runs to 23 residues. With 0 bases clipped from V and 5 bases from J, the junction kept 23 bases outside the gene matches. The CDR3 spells CASSQELTSGGAGTSGNRDTQYF. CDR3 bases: TGTGCCAGCAGCCAAGAGTTGACTTCGGGCGGCGCCGGGACTAGCGGGAATCGAGATACGCAGTATTTT.

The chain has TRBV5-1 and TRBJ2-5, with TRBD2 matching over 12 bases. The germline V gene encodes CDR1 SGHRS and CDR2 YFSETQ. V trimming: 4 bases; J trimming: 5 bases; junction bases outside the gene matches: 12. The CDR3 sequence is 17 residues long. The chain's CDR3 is CASSPPLAGGPRETQYF. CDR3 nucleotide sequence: TGCGCCAGCAGCCCCCCCCTAGCGGGAGGGCCCCGGGAGACCCAGTACTTC.

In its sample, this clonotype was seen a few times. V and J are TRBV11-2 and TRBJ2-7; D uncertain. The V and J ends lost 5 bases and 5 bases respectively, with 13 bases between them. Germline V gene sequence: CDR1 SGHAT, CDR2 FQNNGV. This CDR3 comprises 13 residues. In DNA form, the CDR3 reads TGTGCCAGCAGCATCACCGGGTCCAACGAGCAGTACTTC. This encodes CASSITGSNEQYF.

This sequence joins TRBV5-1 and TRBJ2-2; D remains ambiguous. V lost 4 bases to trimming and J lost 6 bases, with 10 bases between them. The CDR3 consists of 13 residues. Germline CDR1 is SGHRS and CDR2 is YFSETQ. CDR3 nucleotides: TGCGCCAGCAGCCGAAACCCTCCCGGGGAGCTGTTTTTT. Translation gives CASSRNPPGELFF.

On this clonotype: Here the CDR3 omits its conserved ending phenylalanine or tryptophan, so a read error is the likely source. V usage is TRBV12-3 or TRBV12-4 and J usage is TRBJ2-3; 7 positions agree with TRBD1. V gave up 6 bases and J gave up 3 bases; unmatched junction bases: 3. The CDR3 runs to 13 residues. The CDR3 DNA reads TGTGCCAGCAGACTGACAGGGACAGATACGCAGTATCTT. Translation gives CASRLTGTDTQYL.

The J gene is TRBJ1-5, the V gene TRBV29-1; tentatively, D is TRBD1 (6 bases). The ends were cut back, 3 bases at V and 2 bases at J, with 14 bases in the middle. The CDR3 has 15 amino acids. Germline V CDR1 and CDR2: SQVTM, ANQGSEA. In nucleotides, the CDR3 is TGCAGCGTTGATGTACAGGGCAATGGCAATCAGCCCCAGCATTTT. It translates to CSVDVQGNGNQPQHF.

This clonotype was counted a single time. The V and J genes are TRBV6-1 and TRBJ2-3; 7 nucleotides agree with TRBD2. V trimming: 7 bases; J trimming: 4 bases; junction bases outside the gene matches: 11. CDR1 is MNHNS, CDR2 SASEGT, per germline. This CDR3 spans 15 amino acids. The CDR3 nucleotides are TGTGCCAGCACCAGATATGGCGGGAGAGCAGATACGCAGTATTTT. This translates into CASTRYGGRADTQYF.

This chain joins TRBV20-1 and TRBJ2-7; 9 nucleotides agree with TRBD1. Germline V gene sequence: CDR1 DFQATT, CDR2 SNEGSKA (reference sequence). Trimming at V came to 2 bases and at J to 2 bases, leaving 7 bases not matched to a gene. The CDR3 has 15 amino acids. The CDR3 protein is CSARTGGLLPYEQYF. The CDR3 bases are TGCAGTGCTAGAACAGGGGGCCTCCTTCCCTACGAGCAGTACTTC.

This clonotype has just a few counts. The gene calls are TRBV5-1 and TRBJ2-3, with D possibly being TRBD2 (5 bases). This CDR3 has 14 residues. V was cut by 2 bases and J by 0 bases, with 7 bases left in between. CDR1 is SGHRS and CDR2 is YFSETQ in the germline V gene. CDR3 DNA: TGCGCCAGCAGCTTCGGCGGGAGCACAGATACGCAGTATTTT. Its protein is CASSFGGSTDTQYF.

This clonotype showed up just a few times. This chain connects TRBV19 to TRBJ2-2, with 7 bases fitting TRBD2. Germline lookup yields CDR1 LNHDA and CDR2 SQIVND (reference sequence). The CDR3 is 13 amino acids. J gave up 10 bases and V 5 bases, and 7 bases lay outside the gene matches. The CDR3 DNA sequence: TGTGCCAGTAGTCCCGGGGGGACCTTGGAGCTGTTTTTT. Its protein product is CASSPGGTLELFF.